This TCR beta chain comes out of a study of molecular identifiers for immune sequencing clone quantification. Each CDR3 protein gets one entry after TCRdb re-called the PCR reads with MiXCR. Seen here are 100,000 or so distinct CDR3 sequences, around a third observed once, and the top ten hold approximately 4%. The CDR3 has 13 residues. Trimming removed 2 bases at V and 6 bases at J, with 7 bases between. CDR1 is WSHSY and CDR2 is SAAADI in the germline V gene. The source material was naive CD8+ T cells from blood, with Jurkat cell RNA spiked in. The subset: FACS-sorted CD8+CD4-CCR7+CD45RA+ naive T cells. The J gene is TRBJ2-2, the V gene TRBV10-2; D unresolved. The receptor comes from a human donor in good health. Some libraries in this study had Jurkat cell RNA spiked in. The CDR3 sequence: CASSETSAGELFF. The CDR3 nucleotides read TGCGCCAGCAGTGAGACGAGTGCCGGGGAGCTGTTTTTT.